A selection of T cell receptor beta chains follows, all from one sample in a study of blood T cell repertoires in COVID-19. Sequenced by immunoSEQ multiplex PCR; TCRdb stores in-frame clones only, minus some. The sample lists some 35,000 clones, approximately 88% occurring once. Material for sequencing was peripheral blood. Receptors originate from a human donor in a cohort sampled during active COVID-19. Each CDR3 is given with its conserved first and last residue.

v_gene: TRBV6-1
CDR3aa: CASSEGGASQPQHF

v_gene: TRBV30
CDR3aa: CACLRQFMNTEAFF

v_gene: TRBV7-9
CDR3aa: CASSFRLGTEETQYF

v_gene: TRBV10-3
CDR3aa: CAISELGQGMGGAFF

v_gene: TRBV7-2
CDR3aa: CASSSAFSSYEQYF

v_gene: TRBV30
CDR3aa: CAWSVEGIYEQYF

v_gene: TRBV6-2/TRBV6-3
CDR3aa: CASSYLGQAVSSEAFF

v_gene: TRBV7-7
CDR3aa: CASSRAGTGRYNEQFF

v_gene: TRBV10-3
CDR3aa: CAISVSAANTGELFF

v_gene: TRBV5-8
CDR3aa: CASSLALDRAMAPQHF

v_gene: TRBV3-1/TRBV3-2
CDR3aa: CASSQMDRVSDGYTF

v_gene: TRBV3-1/TRBV3-2
CDR3aa: CASSQEVSAGSSYEQYF

v_gene: TRBV6-2/TRBV6-3
CDR3aa: CASSYSGIAGAPDTQYF

v_gene: TRBV7-9
CDR3aa: CASSLGGGPYEQYF